The rows below give T cell receptor beta chains drawn from one sample of a study of T cell responses to AZD1222 COVID-19 vaccine. Libraries were prepared by immunoSEQ multiplex PCR; TCRdb keeps only in-frame clonotypes and omits some of them. The data hold about 260,000 clones, with approximately 95% observed a single time. This sample comprised peripheral blood, obtained on day 0 of AZD1222 vaccination. The receptor source for this set is an adult in good health. Each CDR3 is given with its conserved first and last residue. The D gene is left open where the match is weak. Clone size is not always given. Where it is, it says once, few, many or a class for expanded clones.

d_call: TRBD1; clone_size: .; v_call: TRBV7-2; j_call: TRBJ1-5; cdr3_aa: CASSSGQADPSQPQHF; cdr3_nt: TGTGCCAGCAGCTCCGGACAGGCCGATCCCAGTCAGCCCCAGCATTTT
d_call: .; clone_size: .; v_call: TRBV5-4; j_call: TRBJ1-2; cdr3_aa: CASSLEGGYGYTF; cdr3_nt: TGTGCCAGCAGCTTGGAGGGCGGGTATGGCTACACCTTC
d_call: TRBD2; clone_size: .; v_call: TRBV28; j_call: TRBJ2-1; cdr3_aa: CASSLHLEGGDEQFF; cdr3_nt: TGTGCCAGCAGTTTACATCTGGAGGGAGGGGATGAGCAGTTCTTC
d_call: .; clone_size: .; v_call: TRBV5-1; j_call: TRBJ2-1; cdr3_aa: CASSPRDYNEQFF; cdr3_nt: TGCGCCAGCAGCCCCCGGGACTACAATGAGCAGTTCTTC
d_call: .; clone_size: .; v_call: TRBV6-5; j_call: TRBJ1-1; cdr3_aa: CASSPGGGGNTEAFF; cdr3_nt: TGTGCCAGCAGTCCCGGAGGGGGGGGGAACACTGAAGCTTTCTTT
d_call: .; clone_size: .; v_call: TRBV5-4; j_call: TRBJ2-2; cdr3_aa: CASSLGQGWDTGELFF; cdr3_nt: TGTGCCAGCAGCTTGGGGCAGGGGTGGGACACCGGGGAGCTGTTTTTT
d_call: .; clone_size: .; v_call: TRBV11-3; j_call: TRBJ2-7; cdr3_aa: CASSSGPGAEQYF; cdr3_nt: TGTGCCAGCAGCTCGGGCCCGGGAGCCGAGCAGTACTTC
d_call: .; clone_size: .; v_call: TRBV27; j_call: TRBJ1-2; cdr3_aa: CASSSGLGYTF; cdr3_nt: TGTGCCAGCAGTTCGGGACTTGGCTACACCTTC
d_call: .; clone_size: .; v_call: TRBV2; j_call: TRBJ1-5; cdr3_aa: CASSLGLGWNQPQHF; cdr3_nt: TGTGCCAGCAGTCTAGGACTAGGTTGGAATCAGCCCCAGCATTTT
d_call: .; clone_size: .; v_call: TRBV21-1; j_call: TRBJ2-1; cdr3_aa: CVRGRGGRAGDNEQFF; cdr3_nt: TGTGTCCGGGGGCGTGGCGGGAGGGCAGGGGACAATGAGCAGTTCTTC
d_call: .; clone_size: .; v_call: TRBV13; j_call: TRBJ2-1; cdr3_aa: CASSSTPLIPREQFF; cdr3_nt: TGTGCCAGCAGCTCAACTCCCCTCATACCCCGTGAGCAGTTCTTC
d_call: .; clone_size: .; v_call: TRBV7-9; j_call: TRBJ2-1; cdr3_aa: CASSHGTGEQFF; cdr3_nt: TGTGCCAGCAGCCACGGTACGGGGGAGCAGTTCTTC
d_call: .; clone_size: .; v_call: TRBV7-9; j_call: TRBJ1-4; cdr3_aa: CASSLSSGRMGEKLFF; cdr3_nt: TGTGCCAGCAGCTTGTCCTCGGGCAGGATGGGTGAAAAACTGTTTTTT
d_call: .; clone_size: .; v_call: TRBV5-1; j_call: TRBJ2-7; cdr3_aa: CASSPRPAPRFESYEQYF; cdr3_nt: TGCGCCAGCAGCCCCCGACCGGCGCCCCGCTTTGAATCCTACGAGCAGTACTTC
d_call: .; clone_size: once; v_call: TRBV6-5; j_call: TRBJ1-5; cdr3_aa: CASSPTLRGIVPQHF; cdr3_nt: TGTGCCAGCAGCCCAACCCTGCGGGGAATCGTGCCCCAGCATTTT
d_call: .; clone_size: .; v_call: TRBV2; j_call: TRBJ1-6; cdr3_aa: CASSVGSPLHF; cdr3_nt: TGTGCCAGCAGTGTGGGTTCACCCCTCCACTTT
d_call: .; clone_size: .; v_call: TRBV28; j_call: TRBJ1-2; cdr3_aa: CASSLPQGRVDGYTF; cdr3_nt: TGTGCCAGCAGTTTGCCCCAGGGCCGAGTGGATGGCTACACCTTC
d_call: .; clone_size: .; v_call: TRBV2; j_call: TRBJ2-3; cdr3_aa: CASSEWRPDTDTQYF; cdr3_nt: TGTGCCAGCAGTGAGTGGCGGCCGGACACAGATACGCAGTATTTT
d_call: TRBD1; clone_size: .; v_call: TRBV5-1; j_call: TRBJ1-2; cdr3_aa: CASSQGDRGGYGYTF; cdr3_nt: TGCGCCAGCAGCCAAGGGGACAGGGGAGGATATGGCTACACCTTC
d_call: .; clone_size: .; v_call: TRBV5-6; j_call: TRBJ1-2; cdr3_aa: CASSYPTGYNGYTF; cdr3_nt: TGTGCCAGCAGCTACCCTACAGGGTACAATGGCTACACCTTC
d_call: TRBD1; clone_size: .; v_call: TRBV2; j_call: TRBJ1-1; cdr3_aa: CASRGGQGQRYTEAFF; cdr3_nt: TGTGCCAGCAGGGGCGGACAGGGCCAGAGGTACACTGAAGCTTTCTTT
d_call: .; clone_size: .; v_call: TRBV5-1; j_call: TRBJ2-3; cdr3_aa: CASSLFTSSSDTQYF; cdr3_nt: TGCGCCAGCAGCTTGTTTACTAGCTCTTCAGATACGCAGTATTTT
d_call: TRBD2; clone_size: .; v_call: TRBV28; j_call: TRBJ2-1; cdr3_aa: CASLGLAGGSSYNEQFF; cdr3_nt: TGTGCCAGCTTGGGACTAGCGGGAGGGAGCTCCTACAATGAGCAGTTCTTC
d_call: .; clone_size: .; v_call: TRBV5-4; j_call: TRBJ2-1; cdr3_aa: CASSWGGTKGDNEQFF; cdr3_nt: TGTGCCAGCAGCTGGGGAGGGACAAAGGGGGACAATGAGCAGTTCTTC
d_call: TRBD2; clone_size: .; v_call: TRBV29-1; j_call: TRBJ2-5; cdr3_aa: CSVERGLAGGWGTQYF; cdr3_nt: TGCAGCGTTGAAAGGGGACTAGCGGGGGGATGGGGGACCCAGTACTTC
d_call: TRBD1; clone_size: .; v_call: TRBV6-2/TRBV6-3; j_call: TRBJ1-6; cdr3_aa: CASSYSMGTDTNSPLHF; cdr3_nt: TGTGCCAGCAGTTACTCGATGGGGACAGATACTAATTCACCCCTCCACTTT
d_call: .; clone_size: .; v_call: TRBV7-3; j_call: TRBJ1-1; cdr3_aa: CASSLGGRGTEAFF; cdr3_nt: TGTGCCAGCAGCTTAGGTGGAAGGGGCACTGAAGCTTTCTTT
d_call: TRBD1; clone_size: .; v_call: TRBV7-8; j_call: TRBJ2-3; cdr3_aa: CASSWSGGDTQYF; cdr3_nt: TGTGCCAGCAGCTGGTCAGGGGGTGATACGCAGTATTTT
d_call: .; clone_size: .; v_call: TRBV5-5; j_call: TRBJ2-7; cdr3_aa: CASSRDIYEQYF; cdr3_nt: TGTGCCAGCAGCCGGGACATCTACGAGCAGTACTTC
d_call: .; clone_size: .; v_call: TRBV19; j_call: TRBJ1-5; cdr3_aa: CACSGYSNQPQHF; cdr3_nt: TGTGCCTGTTCAGGGTATAGCAATCAGCCCCAGCATTTT
d_call: .; clone_size: .; v_call: TRBV4-1; j_call: TRBJ1-3; cdr3_aa: CASSQVGNTIYF; cdr3_nt: TGCGCCAGCAGCCAAGTCGGAAACACCATATATTTT